The next 27 T cell receptor beta chains were all read from a single sample in a study of blood T cell repertoires in COVID-19. The repertoire was sequenced with immunoSEQ multiplex PCR; TCRdb's copy has only in-frame clones and lacks some. The sample has 360,000 or so clones, around 83% seen once; the top ten hold approximately 4.7%. Sequencing input: PBMCs or T cells enriched from blood (not recorded which). The receptors originated from a woman between 45 and 65 years old who had recovered from COVID-19.

This clone has just one count. This chain connects TRBV30 to TRBJ1-4; D is possibly TRBD1 (6 bases). Germline CDR1 and CDR2: GTSNPN and SVGIG (reference sequence). The CDR3 sequence is 13 residues long. Trimming removed 2 bases at V and 6 bases at J, with 10 bases between. CDR3 DNA: TGTGCCTGGAGTACAGGGACCGATGAAAAACTGTTTTTT. As protein: CAWSTGTDEKLFF. Full variable domain (outside the CDR3, taken from reference TRBV30 and TRBJ1-4): SQTIHQWPATLVQPVGSPLSLECTVEGTSNPNLYWYRQAAGRGLQLLFYSVGIGQISSEVPQNLSASRPQDRQFILSSKKLLLSDSGFYLCAWSTGTDEKLFFGSGTQLSVL.

V is TRBV7-9 and J is TRBJ2-5; D is perhaps TRBD1 (6 bases). The V and J ends lost 4 bases and 0 bases respectively, with 15 bases between them. CDR3 length: 16 amino acids. Germline-derived CDR1 and CDR2 are SEHNR and FQNEAQ (reference sequence). The chain's CDR3 is CASSSPGHQYQETQYF. For the CDR3, the DNA is TGTGCCAGCAGCTCACCGGGACACCAGTACCAAGAGACCCAGTACTTC.

The rearrangement joins TRBV7-9 to TRBJ1-2; 10 positions match TRBD1. The CDR3 runs 15 residues. After removal of 4 bases from V and 5 bases from J, the junction contained 7 bases not matched to a gene. The germline V gene encodes CDR1 SEHNR and CDR2 FQNEAQ (reference sequence). In nucleotides, the CDR3 is TGTGCCAGCAGCTCTCCCTGGACAGGGGGATATGGCTACACCTTC. It specifies CASSSPWTGGYGYTF. Full variable domain (missing parts from reference TRBV7-9 and TRBJ1-2): DTGVSQNPRHKITKRGQNVTFRCDPISEHNRLYWYRQTLGQGPEFLTYFQNEAQLEKSRLLSDRFSAERPKGSFSTLEIQRTEQGDSAMYLCASSSPWTGGYGYTFGSGTRLTVV.

This clone has just one count. The chain couples TRBV7-2 to TRBJ1-1; no clear D gene. With 7 bases removed from V and 1 base from J, the gap between germline ends came to 16 bases. This CDR3 spans 15 amino acids. Germline lookup yields CDR1 SGHTA and CDR2 FQGNSA. CDR3 DNA: TGTGCCAGCACCAATACCCGAGATGCGAACACTGAAGCTTTCTTT. It translates to CASTNTRDANTEAFF. The variable domain in full, completed from reference TRBV7-2 and TRBJ1-1, reads GAGVSQSPSNKVTEKGKDVELRCDPISGHTALYWYRQSLGQGLEFLIYFQGNSAPDKSGLPSDRFSAERTGGSVSTLTIQRTQQEDSAVYLCASTNTRDANTEAFFGQGTRLTVV.

This clone has just a few counts. CDR3 sequence reads: CASSASGTFTSGELFF. The CDR3 DNA is TGTGCCAGCAGCGCCTCCGGGACATTTACTTCCGGGGAGCTGTTTTTT. The rearrangement uses TRBV9 and TRBJ2-2, with D perhaps TRBD1 (6 bases). V was shortened by 3 bases and J by 6 bases, with 18 bases between the two germline ends. The CDR3 extends over 16 amino acids. The germline gives CDR1 SGDLS, CDR2 YYNGEE.

This clone was seen once. This chain connects TRBV28 to TRBJ1-5; 7 bases are shared with TRBD1. The V segment lost 3 bases and the J segment 6 bases; nucleotides outside the gene matches: 8. CDR3 size: 15 residues. Germline lookup yields CDR1 MDHEN and CDR2 SYDVKM. The CDR3 DNA is TGTGCCAGCAGTTTGGAGGGACAGCTCCTTCAGCCCCAGCATTTT. The encoded protein is CASSLEGQLLQPQHF. The variable domain in full, with the rest retrieved from reference TRBV28 and TRBJ1-5, is DVKVTQSSRYLVKRTGEKVFLECVQDMDHENMFWYRQDPGLGLRLIYFSYDVKMKEKGDIPEGYSVSREKKERFSLILESASTNQTSMYLCASSLEGQLLQPQHFGDGTRLSIL.

This clone was seen only once. The chain uses TRBV3-1 (or the pseudogene TRBV3-2) and TRBJ2-5; possible D gene TRBD1, 5 bases. Trimming removed 0 bases at V and 7 bases at J, with 27 bases between. In germline, CDR1 is LGHDT, CDR2 YNNKEL (reference sequence). This CDR3 spans 19 amino acids. CDR3 sequence (DNA): TGTGCCAGCAGCCAAGAGTCTGTCGGACAAAATGGAGCTGCCGGGACCCAGTACTTC. It is translated as CASSQESVGQNGAAGTQYF.

The J gene is TRBJ1-2, the V gene TRBV13, with D uncertain. Germline values: CDR1 PRHDT, CDR2 FYEKMQ (reference sequence). Trimming took off 9 bases at V and 0 bases at J, with 8 bases between the two ends. CDR3 length equals 12 residues. The CDR3 DNA reads as TGTGCCAGAAACAGCTCTAACTATGGCTACACCTTC. Its protein is CARNSSNYGYTF.

This clone was detected a few times. This sequence joins TRBV20-1 and TRBJ2-1; D gene unclear. V was pared by 1 base and J by 7 bases, with 5 bases between. Germline values: CDR1 DFQATT, CDR2 SNEGSKA (reference sequence). This CDR3 is 11 amino acids long. CDR3 nucleotides: TGCAGTGCTAGAGTTCTGAATGAGCAGTTCTTC. Protein product: CSARVLNEQFF.

The chain links TRBV7-9 to TRBJ1-2; tentatively, D is TRBD1 (5 bases). The CDR3 is made up of 14 amino acids. The V end lost 5 bases, the J end lost 4 bases, and 14 bases lay between the germline ends. From germline, CDR1 is SEHNR and CDR2 FQNEAQ (reference sequence). The CDR3 region has the DNA TGTGCCAGCAGCGGGAGGGGCTCTCTCTATGGCTACACCTTC. This gives the protein CASSGRGSLYGYTF.

This clone has a single count. DNA for the CDR3: TGTGCCAGCAGCCAACCGGGACTAGACTTTCACAATGAGCAGTTCTTC. Amino acid sequence: CASSQPGLDFHNEQFF. The V gene is TRBV3-1 (or the pseudogene TRBV3-2), the J gene TRBJ2-1; 8 positions match TRBD2. The V gene's germline CDR1 is LGHDT and CDR2 YNNKEL (reference sequence). The length of the CDR3 is 16 residues. Trimming at V came to 2 bases and at J to 5 bases, leaving 8 bases not matched to a gene.

The chain combines TRBV6-5 with TRBJ1-1, with D possibly matching TRBD1 (5 bases). V was trimmed by 0 bases and J by 4 bases, leaving 9 bases between them. Germline CDR1 MNHEY, CDR2 SVGAGI. The CDR3 is 14 residues long. The CDR3 region has the DNA TGTGCCAGCAGTTACTCAAGGGGAGGCACTGAAGCTTTCTTT. It codes for CASSYSRGGTEAFF.

The chain joins TRBV7-2 to TRBJ2-1; TRBD1 is a possible D gene (7 bases). V dropped 3 bases and J dropped 5 bases, with 26 bases sitting between them. There are 19 residues in the CDR3. CDR1 is SGHTA, CDR2 FQGNSA, per germline. The CDR3 spells CASSFRQGGFGGLDNEQFF. The CDR3 DNA is TGTGCCAGCAGCTTCCGGCAGGGGGGATTTGGCGGGCTTGACAATGAGCAGTTCTTC.

The chain carries TRBV6-5 and TRBJ2-7, with 9 positions matching TRBD1. CDR1 MNHEY and CDR2 SVGAGI come from the germline V gene. This CDR3 is 16 amino acids long. Trimming removed 2 bases from V and 3 bases from J; junction bases left unmatched: 8. CDR3 DNA sequence: TGTGCCAGCAGTTACATCCGGACAGGGGAGATCTACGAGCAGTACTTC. Protein product: CASSYIRTGEIYEQYF.

The genes are TRBV5-6 and TRBJ1-2, with D unclear. Germline assignment: CDR1 SGHDT and CDR2 YYEEEE. This CDR3 spans 14 amino acids. The germline V and J ends were trimmed by 2 bases and 6 bases, with 14 bases remaining between them. The CDR3 here is CASSFATATDGYTF. For the CDR3, the DNA is TGTGCCAGCAGCTTCGCGACGGCGACTGATGGCTACACCTTC.

The chain couples TRBV7-3 to TRBJ2-2, with 7 bases identical to TRBD1. With 3 bases clipped from V and 1 base from J, the junction kept 11 bases outside the gene matches. The germline V gene has CDR1 SGHTA and CDR2 FQGTGA. CDR3 length equals 18 residues. CDR3 DNA sequence: TGTGCCAGCAGCTTTAGCGACAGGGTCCGACTGAACACCGGGGAGCTGTTTTTT. Translating it yields CASSFSDRVRLNTGELFF.

The rearrangement joins TRBV18 to TRBJ1-4; D is unclear. Germline lookup yields CDR1 KGHSH and CDR2 LQKENI. The V gene lost 3 bases and the J gene lost 0 bases, with 11 bases spanning the gap. The CDR3 totals 16 residues. The CDR3 loop reads CASSPDWAATNEKLFF. The DNA of the CDR3 is TGTGCCAGCTCACCGGACTGGGCTGCAACTAATGAAAAACTGTTTTTT.

This clone was observed a handful of times. The J gene is TRBJ1-5, the V gene TRBV19; 8 bases fit TRBD1. The junction had 8 bases not matched to a gene; V was cut back by 1 base and J by 6 bases. Germline assignment: CDR1 LNHDA and CDR2 SQIVND (reference sequence). CDR3 size: 16 residues. CDR3 sequence reads: CASSIGLRTGSQPQHF. The DNA for the CDR3 is TGTGCCAGTAGTATAGGTCTCCGGACAGGGAGTCAGCCCCAGCATTTT.

The chain employs TRBV5-4 and TRBJ2-1; D is perhaps TRBD2 (6 bases). The CDR3 covers 15 residues. Per germline, CDR1 SGHNT and CDR2 YYREEE (reference sequence). V was trimmed by 0 bases and J by 1 base, leaving 8 bases between them. CDR3 amino acids: CASSLDAGSYNEQFF. The DNA for the CDR3 is TGTGCCAGCAGCTTGGACGCGGGGTCCTACAATGAGCAGTTCTTC.

This clone is a singleton in its sample. V is TRBV9 and J is TRBJ2-2; 7 nucleotides match TRBD1. Unmatched junction bases numbered 7, after V lost 0 bases and J lost 5 bases. The CDR3 length is 16 residues. Germline CDR1 reads SGDLS; CDR2 reads YYNGEE. CDR3 sequence reads: CASSVAGQGVTGELFF. The DNA of the CDR3 is TGTGCCAGCAGCGTAGCCGGGCAGGGGGTAACCGGGGAGCTGTTTTTT. Variable domain in full (rest from reference TRBV9 and TRBJ2-2): DSGVTQTPKHLITATGQRVTLRCSPRSGDLSVYWYQQSLDQGLQFLIQYYNGEERAKGNILERFSAQQFPDLHSELNLSSLELGDSALYFCASSVAGQGVTGELFFGEGSRLTVL.

The rearrangement links TRBV6-5 to TRBJ2-2; 8 bases map to TRBD1. Trimming took 5 bases from V and 7 from J; bases not matched to a gene: 9. This CDR3 comprises 15 residues. Germline lookup yields CDR1 MNHEY and CDR2 SVGAGI. CDR3 region: CASSIAGGVFGELFF. For the CDR3, the DNA is TGTGCCAGCAGTATCGCAGGGGGCGTTTTCGGGGAGCTGTTTTTT.

V and J are TRBV27 and TRBJ1-6; TRBD1 matches 9 bases. After removal of 5 bases from V and 8 bases from J, the junction contained 4 bases not matched to a gene. The CDR3 extends over 14 amino acids. CDR1 is MNHEY, CDR2 SMNVEV, per germline (reference sequence). The CDR3 DNA reads TGTGCCAGCAGTCCCCGGACAGGGGATTCACCCCTCCACTTT. Its protein product is CASSPRTGDSPLHF.

CDR3 nucleotides: TGTGCCAGTAAAGAACAGGGGGCTAATGAAAAACTGTTTTTT. Protein product: CASKEQGANEKLFF. The chain combines TRBV19 with TRBJ1-4, with 8 positions matching TRBD1. The CDR3 is 14 residues long. Per the germline V gene, CDR1 is LNHDA and CDR2 is SQIVND (reference sequence). V trimming: 7 bases; J trimming: 3 bases; junction bases outside the gene matches: 4.

The chain links TRBV11-2 to TRBJ1-6; the match to TRBD1 covers 10 bases. Germline V gives CDR1 SGHAT, CDR2 FQNNGV. V lost 2 bases to trimming and J lost 6 bases; unmatched junction nucleotides: 10. The CDR3 is 18 residues long. CDR3 sequence: CASSLLARTGGGNSPLHF. The CDR3 nucleotides read TGTGCCAGCAGCTTATTAGCGAGGACAGGGGGTGGTAATTCACCCCTCCACTTT. The entire variable domain, with the rest obtained from reference TRBV11-2 and TRBJ1-6, is as follows: EAGVAQSPRYKIIEKRQSVAFWCNPISGHATLYWYQQILGQGPKLLIQFQNNGVVDDSQLPKDRFSAERLKGVDSTLKIQPAKLEDSAVYLCASSLLARTGGGNSPLHFGNGTRLTVT.

This clone was detected only once. This chain connects TRBV7-2 to TRBJ1-2, with 7 bases identical to TRBD1. Trimming removed 4 bases from V and 6 bases from J; junction bases left unmatched: 8. The CDR3 covers 14 residues. Germline V CDR1 and CDR2: SGHTA, FQGNSA. DNA for the CDR3: TGTGCCAGCAGCTCGACAGGGAGAGGACATGGCTACACCTTC. It specifies CASSSTGRGHGYTF.

The V gene is TRBV3-1 (or the pseudogene TRBV3-2), the J gene TRBJ2-7, with 11 bases that match TRBD1. With V trimmed by 1 base and J by 4 bases, 6 bases remained unmatched. Looked up from germline, CDR1 is LGHDT and CDR2 is YNNKEL (reference sequence). The CDR3 runs to 16 residues. CDR3 in amino acids: CASSQAGRDRGYEQYF. DNA of the CDR3: TGTGCCAGCAGCCAAGCAGGTCGGGACAGGGGGTACGAGCAGTACTTC.

This clone was detected a few times. As DNA, the CDR3 is TGTGCCAGCAGCCCAGGGTTTAACTATGGCTACACCTTC. This translates into CASSPGFNYGYTF. This sequence joins TRBV14 and TRBJ1-2; possibly TRBD1 for D (5 bases). V was pared by 4 bases and J by 1 base, with 7 bases between. Germline assignment: CDR1 SGHDN and CDR2 FVKESK. The CDR3 is 13 residues long. The full variable domain, its missing parts supplied by reference TRBV14 and TRBJ1-2, is EAGVTQFPSHSVIEKGQTVTLRCDPISGHDNLYWYRRVMGKEIKFLLHFVKESKQDESGMPNNRFLAERTGGTYSTLKVQPAELEDSGVYFCASSPGFNYGYTFGSGTRLTVV.